This TCR beta chain is from a study of T cells expressing NK-cell markers. Overall study: Eight donors were sequenced, of whom seven were HCMV-seropositive, while the remaining one was HCMV-seronegative. General study results and limits: The study found dominant NKG2C+ clonotypes at about 1.0-8% of CD8+ T cells in about 6 donors.

With UMIs, 5'RACE template switching was used to make TCR beta cDNA. TCRdb re-called the 5' RACE reads; one entry per CDR3 protein, DNA not given. This table holds about 170,000 distinct CDR3 sequences. A remark on this clonotype: Its target is not known.

The origin of this receptor is a man aged 18-75 years in good health. The sequencing input was blood T cells: a sorted CD56 or NKG2C T cell subset, CD4+ or CD8+ T cells, or bulk PBMC T cells (not recorded which).

This CDR3 reads CASTGAEETQYF. The rearrangement uses TRBV5-6 and TRBJ2-5; TCRdb returns TRBD1, unconfirmable since there is no DNA. The CDR3 sequence is 12 residues long. Germline V CDR1 and CDR2: SGHDT, YYEEEE.